These T cell receptor beta chains were read from a single sample in a study of a mutant IDH1 vaccine in newly diagnosed glioma. No cognate antigen is known for these TCRs. The data were produced by immunoSEQ multiplex PCR, yet TCRdb's version contains in-frame clones alone and is incomplete. The table records approximately 84,000 clones, 75% to 85% of them present only once. Sequenced material: PBMCs, taken from a glioma patient whose treatment included an IDH1 peptide vaccine. These receptors were collected from a man aged 35-49 years with glioma. The CDR3 runs from the conserved cysteine through the conserved F or W. Each record gives: clone size, D gene, V gene, J gene, CDR3 protein, CDR3 DNA. D genes are given only for firm matches. For some rows the clone size is stated as once, few or many, or as a class when expanded; others skip it.

.	.	TRBV5-1	TRBJ1-5	CASSPGGLVGQPQHF	TGCGCCAGCAGCCCCGGGGGGCTGGTGGGTCAGCCCCAGCATTTT
.	.	TRBV19	TRBJ2-1	CASKRGTPLSSYNEQFF	TGTGCCAGTAAAAGGGGGACCCCGCTGAGCTCCTACAATGAGCAGTTCTTC
.	TRBD1	TRBV6-1	TRBJ2-7	CASSVNRGSYEQYF	TGTGCCAGCAGTGTCAACAGGGGTTCCTACGAGCAGTACTTC
.	TRBD2	TRBV11-3	TRBJ2-1	CASSLNLAGGNNEQFF	TGTGCCAGCAGCCTGAATCTAGCGGGGGGAAACAATGAGCAGTTCTTC
.	TRBD1	TRBV5-6	TRBJ1-4	CASSTDRGTNEKLFF	TGTGCCAGCAGCACAGACAGGGGAACTAATGAAAAACTGTTTTTT
.	.	TRBV18	TRBJ2-7	CASSGDSRGEQYF	TGTGCCAGCTCCGGGGACTCCCGGGGCGAGCAGTACTTC
few	.	TRBV19	TRBJ1-5	CASSIPGDNQPQHF	TGTGCCAGTAGTATCCCGGGGGACAATCAGCCCCAGCATTTT
.	.	TRBV4-3	TRBJ2-3	CASSQEKGPDTQYF	TGCGCCAGCAGCCAAGAAAAGGGTCCCGATACGCAGTATTTT
.	.	TRBV11-2	TRBJ2-3	CASSLNNWAGTGSTDTQYF	TGTGCCAGCAGCTTAAATAATTGGGCAGGGACGGGCTCCACAGATACGCAGTATTTT
.	.	TRBV27	TRBJ1-2	CATGGGLSNYGYTF	TGTGCCACCGGAGGGGGGTTGTCTAACTATGGCTACACCTTC
.	.	TRBV2	TRBJ2-6	CASRYSASSGGANVLTF	TGTGCCAGCAGATATAGCGCATCCTCAGGTGGGGCCAACGTCCTGACTTTC
.	.	TRBV11-2	TRBJ2-6	CASSPWNRHQGANVLTF	TGTGCCAGCAGCCCCTGGAATCGGCACCAAGGGGCCAACGTCCTGACTTTC
.	.	TRBV19	TRBJ2-1	CASSLTKRASYYNEQFF	TGTGCCAGTAGTCTCACGAAAAGAGCGTCCTATTACAATGAGCAGTTCTTC
.	TRBD2	TRBV7-9	TRBJ2-7	CASSTSAGNEQYF	TGTGCCAGCAGCACTAGCGCGGGTAACGAGCAGTACTTC
.	.	TRBV19	TRBJ2-6	CASSIAGANVLTF	TGTGCCAGTAGTATAGCTGGGGCCAACGTCCTGACTTTC
.	TRBD1	TRBV18	TRBJ2-5	CASSIGTGHQETQYF	TGTGCCAGCTCAATTGGGACAGGGCACCAAGAGACCCAGTACTTC
.	.	TRBV20-1	TRBJ2-1	CSATRALGLFF	TGCAGTGCTACTAGAGCCCTAGGGCTGTTCTTC
.	.	TRBV11-2	TRBJ2-7	CASSLARPASGYEQYF	TGTGCCAGCAGCTTAGCCAGACCGGCCAGTGGCTACGAGCAGTACTTC
.	.	TRBV5-4	TRBJ2-4	CASSPGGFAKNIQYF	TGTGCCAGCAGCCCGGGGGGCTTCGCCAAAAACATTCAGTACTTC
.	.	TRBV6-6	TRBJ2-7	CASSYGKYEQYF	TGTGCCAGCAGTTACGGAAAATACGAGCAGTACTTC
.	.	TRBV11-2	TRBJ2-1	CASTPRRGIAMHEQFF	TGTGCCAGCACCCCACGGCGCGGGATAGCGATGCATGAGCAGTTCTTC
.	.	TRBV19	TRBJ1-2	CASTGVRGYGYTF	TGTGCCAGTACCGGGGTACGAGGCTATGGCTACACCTTC
.	.	TRBV4-3	TRBJ1-2	CASSPDTGSAGYTF	TGCGCCAGCAGCCCAGATACAGGGTCGGCTGGCTACACCTTC
.	.	TRBV29-1	TRBJ2-5	CSVEGRPETQYF	TGCAGCGTTGAAGGGCGCCCAGAGACCCAGTACTTC
.	TRBD2	TRBV6-6	TRBJ2-7	CASIGTSVTYEQYF	TGTGCCAGCATCGGGACTAGCGTTACATACGAGCAGTACTTC
.	TRBD2	TRBV7-2	TRBJ2-1	CASSSQPRAGEGNEQFF	TGTGCCAGCAGCTCCCAACCCCGAGCGGGAGAAGGGAATGAGCAGTTCTTC
.	TRBD2	TRBV7-2	TRBJ2-1	CASSHMTSGAYNEQFF	TGTGCCAGCAGCCATATGACTAGCGGGGCATACAATGAGCAGTTCTTC
once	TRBD1	TRBV28	TRBJ1-2	CASRWTGGDFYGYTF	TGTGCCAGCAGATGGACAGGGGGCGATTTCTATGGCTACACCTTC
.	TRBD2	TRBV6-1	TRBJ2-2	CASSERLAEGWAGELFF	TGTGCCAGCAGTGAGAGACTAGCGGAGGGGTGGGCCGGGGAGCTGTTTTTT
.	TRBD1	TRBV18	TRBJ2-7	CASSPGQGAFYEQYF	TGTGCCAGCTCACCCGGACAGGGTGCTTTCTACGAGCAGTACTTC
.	TRBD1	TRBV19	TRBJ2-4	CASSPTGFPLLAKNIQYF	TGTGCCAGTAGCCCGACAGGGTTCCCTTTGCTAGCCAAAAACATTCAGTACTTC
.	.	TRBV15	TRBJ2-7	CATSRELKPQGHEQYF	TGTGCCACCAGCAGAGAATTGAAACCCCAAGGCCACGAGCAGTACTTC
.	TRBD1	TRBV19	TRBJ1-3	CASGQGAGNTIYF	TGTGCCAGTGGACAGGGGGCAGGAAACACCATATATTTT
few	.	TRBV19	TRBJ1-4	CASSIGERGNEKLFF	TGTGCCAGTAGTATCGGGGAAAGGGGTAATGAAAAACTGTTTTTT
.	.	TRBV5-1	TRBJ2-2	CASSLAAGPTNTGELFF	TGCGCCAGCAGCCTCGCTGCTGGACCGACGAACACCGGGGAGCTGTTTTTT
.	.	TRBV7-7	TRBJ2-3	CASSSFGRPDTQYF	TGTGCTAGCAGTTCTTTCGGTCGTCCAGATACGCAGTATTTT
.	.	TRBV19	TRBJ2-1	CASGYNEQFF	TGTGCCAGTGGTTACAATGAGCAGTTCTTC
.	TRBD1	TRBV23-1	TRBJ2-1	CASSQAPGQGLNEQFF	TGCGCCAGCAGTCAAGCCCCGGGACAGGGACTAAATGAGCAGTTCTTC
few	.	TRBV7-3	TRBJ1-2	CASSFRVGPIVANYGYTF	TGTGCCAGCAGCTTCCGGGTAGGACCGATCGTAGCTAACTATGGCTACACCTTC
.	TRBD1	TRBV7-9	TRBJ2-1	CASSFQGAREQFF	TGTGCCAGCAGCTTTCAGGGGGCACGGGAGCAGTTCTTC
.	.	TRBV28	TRBJ1-5	CASSFAGVGRASQPQHF	TGTGCCAGCAGTTTTGCCGGGGTAGGGCGGGCTAGTCAGCCCCAGCATTTT
.	.	TRBV18	TRBJ1-3	CASSSGSSGNTIYF	TGTGCCAGCTCGTCAGGGAGCTCTGGAAACACCATATATTTT
.	.	TRBV29-1	TRBJ2-7	CSVEVGEQYF	TGCAGCGTTGAGGTCGGCGAGCAGTACTTC
.	.	TRBV19	TRBJ1-4	CASSARQPNEKLFF	TGTGCCAGTAGTGCTCGACAGCCTAATGAAAAACTGTTTTTT
.	.	TRBV19	TRBJ2-3	CASNQAPDTQYF	TGTGCCAGTAACCAAGCCCCAGATACGCAGTATTTT
.	TRBD1	TRBV5-4	TRBJ2-1	CASSLGGQAAYNEQFF	TGTGCCAGCAGCTTGGGCGGACAGGCCGCCTACAATGAGCAGTTCTTC
.	TRBD2	TRBV7-6	TRBJ2-2	CASSLDGSGTWNTGELFF	TGTGCCAGCAGCTTAGATGGTAGCGGGACGTGGAACACCGGGGAGCTGTTTTTT
.	.	TRBV7-2	TRBJ2-7	CASSLAGRGNEQYF	TGTGCCAGCAGCTTAGCGGGCAGGGGAAACGAGCAGTACTTC
.	TRBD2	TRBV19	TRBJ2-5	CASSIGGGETQYF	TGTGCCAGTAGTATCGGGGGGGGTGAGACCCAGTACTTC